Each of the 9 T cell receptor beta chains below was sequenced from the same sample in a study of blood T cell repertoires in COVID-19. Some clones are missing from TCRdb's copy, which holds only in-frame ones; the method was immunoSEQ multiplex PCR. The table lists 150,000 to 200,000 clones, around four fifths of them singletons. Sequencing was done on a sample of peripheral blood. Receptors were obtained from a woman in her 30s with acute or convalescent COVID-19.

This clone was recorded a few times. V usage is TRBV5-1 and J usage is TRBJ1-1; 7 bases fit TRBD1. This CDR3 contains 15 residues. Germline trimming cut 4 bases from V and 1 base from J; bases unmatched to any gene: 7. CDR1 is SGHRS, CDR2 YFSETQ, per germline. The CDR3: CASSPRGQTNTEAFF. CDR3 coding DNA: TGCGCCAGCAGCCCGAGGGGACAGACGAACACTGAAGCTTTCTTT.

The chain combines TRBV7-3 with TRBJ2-3; 13 positions agree with TRBD2. Looked up from germline, CDR1 is SGHTA and CDR2 is FQGTGA. J lost 4 bases, V lost 5 bases, and 6 bases had no gene match. The CDR3 is made up of 16 amino acids. Here the CDR3 reads CASSTGLAGKADTQYF. In nucleotides, the CDR3 is TGTGCCAGCAGCACGGGACTAGCGGGGAAGGCAGATACGCAGTATTTT.

The chain is built from TRBV19 and TRBJ2-1, with 7 nucleotides matching TRBD1. This CDR3 spans 13 amino acids. Trimming took 6 bases from V and 5 from J; bases not matched to a gene: 4. Germline V lookup: CDR1 LNHDA, CDR2 SQIVND (reference sequence). CDR3 in DNA: TGTGCCAGTAGAGAGGGGGCAAACAATGAGCAGTTCTTC. Translating gives CASREGANNEQFF.

The genes are TRBV12-3 or TRBV12-4 and TRBJ1-2; TRBD1 matches at 7 bases. Losses at the gene ends were 4 bases for V and 4 bases for J; bases not matched to a gene: 3. The CDR3 is 13 amino acids. In DNA, the CDR3 is TGTGCCAGCAGTTATGGGACAGCCTATGGCTACACCTTC. Its protein is CASSYGTAYGYTF.

In the case of this clone: The sample carries other DNA sequences with the same CDR3. The chain has TRBV30 and TRBJ1-1; 7 bases align to TRBD1. The germline CDR1 and CDR2 sequences are GTSNPN and SVGIG (reference sequence). V shed 4 bases, J shed 2 bases, and the junction held 4 bases outside the gene matches. The CDR3 length is 13 residues. The CDR3 coding sequence is TGTGCCTGGACCCGACAGGGAAACACTGAAGCTTTCTTT. It translates to CAWTRQGNTEAFF.

V is TRBV29-1 and J is TRBJ2-7; a weak D match, TRBD2 (6 bases). The germline V and J ends were trimmed by 4 bases and 6 bases, with 10 bases remaining between them. CDR1 is SQVTM and CDR2 is ANQGSEA in the germline V gene. The CDR3 consists of 11 residues. CDR3 region: CSVGLGGEQYF. The CDR3 DNA reads TGCAGCGTTGGACTAGGTGGCGAGCAGTACTTC.

This CDR3 reads CASSVAQGSGNTIYF. CDR3 nucleotides: TGTGCCAGCAGCGTAGCCCAGGGATCTGGAAACACCATATATTTT. The chain couples TRBV9 to TRBJ1-3; D possibly corresponds to TRBD1 (5 bases). This CDR3 contains 15 residues. Deletions cut 0 bases from V and 1 base from J, with 8 bases between. CDR1 SGDLS and CDR2 YYNGEE come from the germline V gene.

This rearrangement joins TRBV29-1 to TRBJ2-3; possibly TRBD2 for D (6 bases). The CDR3 sequence is 12 residues long. Looked up from germline, CDR1 is SQVTM and CDR2 is ANQGSEA. V was pared by 8 bases and J by 4 bases, with 13 bases between. The CDR3 DNA reads as TGCAGCTGCTATTGGGGGGCAGATACGCAGTATTTT. Its protein is CSCYWGADTQYF.

This chain connects TRBV5-1 to TRBJ2-1; 7 bases align to TRBD2. V lost 0 bases to trimming and J lost 7 bases; unmatched junction nucleotides: 7. The germline V gene encodes CDR1 SGHRS and CDR2 YFSETQ. The CDR3 sequence is 15 residues long. DNA for the CDR3: TGCGCCAGCAGCTTGGGCACTAGCGTCAGGAATGAGCAGTTCTTC. Residues: CASSLGTSVRNEQFF.